In its sample, the clone carrying this TCR beta chain was seen many times. Its antigen is unknown. The CDR3 is made up of 15 amino acids. Germline lookup yields CDR1 MNHEY and CDR2 SVGEGT. The J segment lost 7 bases and the V segment lost 7 bases, leaving 10 bases of the junction unmatched. This sample stems from a study of CD8 T cells in ankylosing spondylitis. TCRdb reanalysed the 5' RACE reads using MiXCR and keeps one entry per CDR3 protein. The table lists about 510,000 distinct CDR3 sequences, roughly 5.2% of them singletons. Overall study findings and caveats: Earlier work had already found some motif variants in reactive arthritis synovial fluid and blood. Within ankylosing spondylitis blood, a TCR beta motif made up of under 10 highly homologous variants appeared to be characteristic.

The sequence came from a male donor with ankylosing spondylitis. The chain couples TRBV6-2 or TRBV6-3 to TRBJ2-1; 10 bases line up with TRBD2. Source material: blood, either unsorted or a sorted T cell fraction (not recorded which). The CDR3 sequence is CASTPGASGRNEQFF. The CDR3 region has the DNA TGTGCCAGCACCCCCGGGGCTAGCGGGAGAAATGAGCAGTTCTTC.